This T cell receptor (beta chain) originates from a study of blood T cells in healthy people across ages. General study findings and limits: In long-lived donors, naive CD4+ cell counts and diversity exceeded those of aged donors.

Isolation recovered at least 7 million PBMCs from every sample. In regard to this clonotype: Its specificity is not known. Germline and junction disagree at one end, which may indicate a read error.

Primed by a sample-barcoded 5' primer and a J-beta primer mix, a second PCR proceeded for about 6 to 12 cycles. Each cDNA was tagged by a template-switch adaptor containing 12 random nucleotides. Each of the samples gave a minimum of 3 million paired-end reads that contained CDR3. TCRdb redid the calling of the 5' RACE reads with MiXCR, one entry per CDR3 protein. Here the sample spans fewer than 1,200,000 distinct CDR3 sequences, almost 25% being singletons. The same data also went into a second study, on T cells of mothers and their children.

The sample comprised blood. This receptor was identified in a girl aged 2-10 years in good health.

The CDR3 sequence is CANSYILRVGNEQFF. Written as DNA, the CDR3 is TGTGCCAACAGTTACATCCTCCGCGTGGGGAATGAGCAGTTCTTC. The rearrangement uses TRBV6-5 and TRBJ2-1; D is uncertain. CDR3 length equals 15 residues. Germline CDR1 MNHEY, CDR2 SVGAGI.